The rows below give T cell receptor beta chains drawn from one sample of a study of T cells after yellow fever vaccination. TCRdb reprocessed the 5' RACE reads with MiXCR, giving one entry per CDR3 protein. The data contain some 350,000 distinct CDR3 sequences, around 6.5% of them seen just once; the ten biggest clones take up 15%. The specimen comprised PBMCs, sampled 5 days after the yellow fever booster vaccination. These receptors all stem from a man aged 30 to 45 who received the YFV17D yellow fever vaccine. The CDR3 runs from the conserved cysteine through the conserved F or W. D genes are given only for firm matches. The size of a clone is reported for some rows only, either as once, few or many, or as a class for expanded clones.

clone_size | j_call | d_call | v_call | cdr3_nt | cdr3_aa
- | TRBJ2-7 | TRBD2 | TRBV7-2 | TGTGCCAGCAGCTGGACTAGCGGGAACGAGCAGTACTTC | CASSWTSGNEQYF
few | TRBJ1-2 | TRBD1 | TRBV15 | TGTGCCACCAGCAGGGAACAGGGGGCGCTTACCGGCTACACCTTC | CATSREQGALTGYTF
many | TRBJ2-5 | TRBD2 | TRBV7-9 | TGTGCCAGCAGCCTAGCGGCGTTGGCGACCCAGTACTTC | CASSLAALATQYF
many | TRBJ2-3 | - | TRBV11-2 | TGTGCCAGCAGCTTCCATAGTCCCGGCACAGATACGCAGTATTTT | CASSFHSPGTDTQYF
many | TRBJ2-7 | TRBD1 | TRBV25-1 | TGTGCCAGCTCCAGGGGGATCGGAAACGAGCAGTACTTC | CASSRGIGNEQYF
- | TRBJ1-1 | - | TRBV18 | TGTGCCAGCTCACCACCGGCCAGCGGGAACACTGAAGCTTTCTTT | CASSPPASGNTEAFF
few | TRBJ2-1 | TRBD2 | TRBV7-2 | TGTGCCAGCAGCCCCCGGGCTAGCGGGAGTTATAATGAGCAGTTCTTC | CASSPRASGSYNEQFF
few | TRBJ2-1 | - | TRBV25-1 | TGTGCCAGCAGTGAATATGAAGGGCTTCCCAATGAGCAGTTCTTC | CASSEYEGLPNEQFF
- | TRBJ1-1 | - | TRBV4-3 | TGCGCCAGCAGCCATAAAGGGAACACTGAAGCTTTCTTT | CASSHKGNTEAFF
- | TRBJ1-5 | - | TRBV10-3 | TGTGCCATCAGTGATTCGGCCCGGCCCCAGCATTTT | CAISDSARPQHF
many | TRBJ1-1 | - | TRBV20-1 | TGCAGTGCATACATCCCGGGACGTGGTTGGGGTGAAGCTTTCTTT | CSAYIPGRGWGEAFF
- | TRBJ2-7 | - | TRBV27 | TGTGCCAGCAGTGCCTACAGGTGGGGCGAGCAGTACTTC | CASSAYRWGEQYF
few | TRBJ1-2 | - | TRBV5-1 | TGCGCCAGCAGCTTGGAACCGGGATTCTACACCTTC | CASSLEPGFYTF
- | TRBJ2-5 | TRBD2 | TRBV7-2 | TGTGCCAGCAGCTCCCCGACTAGCGGGAGAGAGACCCAGTACTTC | CASSSPTSGRETQYF
many | TRBJ2-7 | TRBD2 | TRBV11-2 | TGTGCCAGCAGAAGCGGGAACTCCTACGAGCAGTACTTC | CASRSGNSYEQYF
few | TRBJ2-3 | - | TRBV5-8 | TGTGCCAGCAGGCCCTCAGGGTTACCCACAGATACGCAGTATTTT | CASRPSGLPTDTQYF
many | TRBJ2-5 | TRBD1 | TRBV7-9 | TGTGCCAGCAGCAGCAGGACAGGGAGAGGAGAGACCCAGTACTTC | CASSSRTGRGETQYF
many | TRBJ2-3 | - | TRBV11-2 | TGTGCCAGCAGCTTTATCTTCGGAGGAGGACCTCGCATCACAGATACGCAGTATTTT | CASSFIFGGGPRITDTQYF